This T cell receptor (beta chain) emerged from a study of blood T cell repertoires in COVID-19. Sequencing used immunoSEQ multiplex PCR; TCRdb keeps in-frame clones, though not all of them. The sample contains about 250,000 clones, 85% of which appear only once. CDR1 and CDR2 from the germline V gene are LNHDA and SQIVND (reference sequence). The V end was cut by 10 bases, the J end by 2 bases, with 21 bases between. The CDR3 extends over 16 amino acids. The sequence was collected from a woman aged 45-65 years with acute COVID-19. Sequences were obtained from PBMCs or T cells enriched from blood (not recorded which). J is TRBJ1-5 and V is TRBV19, with D possibly TRBD1 on 5 matching bases. CDR3 sequence (DNA): TGTGCCACTCGGGCCGGGGGGATTGCCGGCAATCAGCCCCAGCATTTT. Residues: CATRAGGIAGNQPQHF.